Listed below are T cell receptor beta chains from one sample, sequenced in a study of Ad26.COV2.S vaccination and SARS-CoV-2 variants. The repertoire was sequenced with immunoSEQ multiplex PCR; TCRdb's copy has only in-frame clones and lacks some. The sample contains approximately 300,000 clones, 86% of which appear only once. The input for sequencing was peripheral blood, taken in a trial of Ad26.COV2.S vaccine versus placebo. Receptors were obtained from a person aged 18-65 years who received the Ad26.COV2.S COVID-19 vaccine or a placebo. Each CDR3 is given with its conserved first and last residue. Each record gives: J gene, V gene, D gene, clone size, CDR3 protein, CDR3 DNA. D genes are given only for firm matches. Clone size is not always given. Where it is, it says once, few, many or a class for expanded clones.

J gene: TRBJ1-1
V gene: TRBV18
D gene: TRBD1
clone size: once
CDR3 protein: CASSPGTGAGEAFF
CDR3 DNA: TGTGCCAGCTCACCAGGGACAGGGGCTGGTGAAGCTTTCTTT

J gene: TRBJ1-4
V gene: TRBV30
D gene: NA
clone size: NA
CDR3 protein: CAWMGANEKLFF
CDR3 DNA: TGTGCCTGGATGGGAGCGAATGAAAAACTGTTTTTT

J gene: TRBJ1-4
V gene: TRBV10-3
D gene: TRBD1
clone size: NA
CDR3 protein: CAISINGQGKEKLFF
CDR3 DNA: TGTGCCATCAGCATTAACGGACAGGGCAAAGAAAAACTGTTTTTT

J gene: TRBJ2-4
V gene: TRBV18
D gene: TRBD1
clone size: NA
CDR3 protein: CASSPALGTGTLGAKNIQYF
CDR3 DNA: TGTGCCAGCTCACCTGCGTTGGGGACAGGTACCCTTGGGGCCAAAAACATTCAGTACTTC

J gene: TRBJ2-2
V gene: TRBV9
D gene: NA
clone size: NA
CDR3 protein: CASSPGPSNTGELFF
CDR3 DNA: TGTGCCAGCAGCCCCGGACCATCGAACACCGGGGAGCTGTTTTTT

J gene: TRBJ2-3
V gene: TRBV7-8
D gene: TRBD2
clone size: NA
CDR3 protein: CASSFTGLGSTDTQYF
CDR3 DNA: TGTGCCAGCAGCTTTACGGGACTAGGATCTACAGATACGCAGTATTTT

J gene: TRBJ2-1
V gene: TRBV4-3
D gene: NA
clone size: NA
CDR3 protein: CASSQDFGARVEQFF
CDR3 DNA: TGCGCCAGCAGCCAAGACTTCGGGGCCAGGGTAGAGCAGTTCTTC

J gene: TRBJ2-5
V gene: TRBV7-7
D gene: NA
clone size: NA
CDR3 protein: CASSLGGAKGETQYF
CDR3 DNA: TGTGCCAGCAGCTTAGGGGGGGCAAAGGGAGAGACCCAGTACTTC

J gene: TRBJ1-1
V gene: TRBV29-1
D gene: NA
clone size: NA
CDR3 protein: CSVEWEREAFF
CDR3 DNA: TGCAGCGTTGAATGGGAGCGAGAAGCTTTCTTT

J gene: TRBJ2-1
V gene: TRBV7-2
D gene: NA
clone size: NA
CDR3 protein: CASSLAGGGFNEQFF
CDR3 DNA: TGTGCCAGCAGCTTAGCGGGGGGCGGATTCAATGAGCAGTTCTTC

J gene: TRBJ1-1
V gene: TRBV11-2
D gene: NA
clone size: few
CDR3 protein: CASRLPGGLNTEAFF
CDR3 DNA: TGTGCCAGCAGACTACCGGGGGGGCTCAACACTGAAGCTTTCTTT

J gene: TRBJ1-3
V gene: TRBV6-1
D gene: NA
clone size: NA
CDR3 protein: CAAGGEGNTIYF
CDR3 DNA: TGTGCCGCTGGGGGGGAAGGAAACACCATATATTTT

J gene: TRBJ1-2
V gene: TRBV19
D gene: NA
clone size: NA
CDR3 protein: CASSIAGTSPSANYGYTF
CDR3 DNA: TGTGCCAGTAGTATAGCGGGGACCTCTCCATCAGCTAACTATGGCTACACCTTC

J gene: TRBJ2-7
V gene: TRBV11-2
D gene: NA
clone size: NA
CDR3 protein: CASSWRGQTGEQYF
CDR3 DNA: TGTGCCAGCAGCTGGAGGGGACAGACGGGTGAGCAGTACTTC

J gene: TRBJ1-1
V gene: TRBV9
D gene: TRBD1
clone size: NA
CDR3 protein: CASSIGQGTEAFF
CDR3 DNA: TGTGCCAGCAGTATCGGACAGGGGACTGAAGCTTTCTTT

J gene: TRBJ2-7
V gene: TRBV14
D gene: NA
clone size: NA
CDR3 protein: CASSQDHYYRTAFSYEQYF
CDR3 DNA: TGTGCCAGCAGCCAAGATCATTATTATAGGACAGCTTTCTCCTACGAGCAGTACTTC

J gene: TRBJ1-6
V gene: TRBV15
D gene: NA
clone size: once
CDR3 protein: CATSPLGAGSNSPLHF
CDR3 DNA: TGTGCCACCAGCCCCCTGGGTGCAGGGTCTAATTCACCCCTCCACTTT

J gene: TRBJ1-1
V gene: TRBV5-4
D gene: NA
clone size: NA
CDR3 protein: CASSSPTEMNTEAFF
CDR3 DNA: TGTGCCAGCAGCTCCCCGACAGAGATGAACACTGAAGCTTTCTTT

J gene: TRBJ1-1
V gene: TRBV5-6
D gene: NA
clone size: NA
CDR3 protein: CASSPRGSLMNTEAFF
CDR3 DNA: TGTGCCAGCAGCCCCCGGGGCAGTCTCATGAACACTGAAGCTTTCTTT

J gene: TRBJ2-3
V gene: TRBV4-3
D gene: NA
clone size: NA
CDR3 protein: CASSPRTSGSADTQYF
CDR3 DNA: TGCGCCAGCAGCCCCCGCACCTCAGGTAGCGCAGATACGCAGTATTTT

J gene: TRBJ1-2
V gene: TRBV30
D gene: NA
clone size: few
CDR3 protein: CAWSVQPGSGYTF
CDR3 DNA: TGTGCCTGGAGTGTACAACCCGGCAGTGGCTACACCTTC

J gene: TRBJ1-1
V gene: TRBV6-5
D gene: NA
clone size: few
CDR3 protein: CASSRLDTEAFF
CDR3 DNA: TGTGCCAGCAGCCGACTCGATACTGAAGCTTTCTTT

J gene: TRBJ1-2
V gene: TRBV5-1
D gene: NA
clone size: NA
CDR3 protein: CASSPNTTPGGYTF
CDR3 DNA: TGCGCCAGCAGCCCGAATACGACCCCGGGCGGCTACACCTTC

J gene: TRBJ2-5
V gene: TRBV5-1
D gene: TRBD1
clone size: NA
CDR3 protein: CASSSGTGGETQYF
CDR3 DNA: TGCGCCAGCAGCTCCGGGACAGGGGGAGAGACCCAGTACTTC

J gene: TRBJ2-7
V gene: TRBV5-6
D gene: NA
clone size: NA
CDR3 protein: CASSPPAGSFSYEQYF
CDR3 DNA: TGTGCCAGCAGCCCGCCTGCGGGGTCCTTTTCCTACGAGCAGTACTTC

J gene: TRBJ2-7
V gene: TRBV18
D gene: NA
clone size: once
CDR3 protein: CASSPPKSYTYEQYF
CDR3 DNA: TGTGCCAGCTCACCACCAAAGAGCTATACCTACGAGCAGTACTTC

J gene: TRBJ1-1
V gene: TRBV6-5
D gene: NA
clone size: NA
CDR3 protein: CASRTFDSEGTEAFF
CDR3 DNA: TGTGCCAGCAGAACCTTCGATAGTGAGGGAACTGAAGCTTTCTTT

J gene: TRBJ1-5
V gene: TRBV6-6
D gene: TRBD1
clone size: NA
CDR3 protein: CASRRDRGGQPQHF
CDR3 DNA: TGTGCCAGCAGGAGGGACAGGGGAGGACAGCCCCAGCATTTT

J gene: TRBJ1-1
V gene: TRBV14
D gene: TRBD1
clone size: NA
CDR3 protein: CASSQKALDHPTGSFSNTEAFF
CDR3 DNA: TGTGCCAGCAGCCAAAAAGCCCTCGATCATCCGACAGGGAGCTTCTCGAACACTGAAGCTTTCTTT

J gene: TRBJ2-1
V gene: TRBV7-2
D gene: NA
clone size: NA
CDR3 protein: CASSSGLHEQFF
CDR3 DNA: TGTGCCAGCAGCTCTGGATTACATGAGCAGTTCTTC

J gene: TRBJ1-1
V gene: TRBV4-3
D gene: NA
clone size: NA
CDR3 protein: CASSQDGGLNTEAFF
CDR3 DNA: TGCGCCAGCAGCCAAGATGGGGGTTTGAACACTGAAGCTTTCTTT

J gene: TRBJ1-5
V gene: TRBV7-6
D gene: NA
clone size: NA
CDR3 protein: CASSLNRDQPQHF
CDR3 DNA: TGTGCCAGCAGCTTAAACAGGGATCAGCCCCAGCATTTT

J gene: TRBJ2-2
V gene: TRBV14
D gene: NA
clone size: few
CDR3 protein: CASSRQGNTGELFF
CDR3 DNA: TGTGCCAGCAGCCGGCAGGGGAACACCGGGGAGCTGTTTTTT

J gene: TRBJ2-5
V gene: TRBV2
D gene: TRBD2
clone size: NA
CDR3 protein: CASSVILAGGLIGKTQYF
CDR3 DNA: TGTGCCAGCAGTGTCATACTAGCGGGGGGCCTTATCGGGAAGACCCAGTACTTC

J gene: TRBJ1-2
V gene: TRBV5-1
D gene: NA
clone size: NA
CDR3 protein: CASSLDPGVYGYTF
CDR3 DNA: TGCGCCAGCAGCTTGGATCCAGGGGTCTATGGCTACACCTTC

J gene: TRBJ2-2
V gene: TRBV12-5
D gene: TRBD1
clone size: NA
CDR3 protein: CASDPAGTELITGELFF
CDR3 DNA: TGTGCTAGTGATCCCGCCGGGACAGAGCTCATCACCGGGGAGCTGTTTTTT

J gene: TRBJ2-7
V gene: TRBV6-2/TRBV6-3
D gene: NA
clone size: NA
CDR3 protein: CASSYLHQQYF
CDR3 DNA: TGTGCCAGCAGTTACCTACACCAGCAGTACTTC

J gene: TRBJ1-1
V gene: TRBV18
D gene: NA
clone size: NA
CDR3 protein: CASSPNTGQLMNTEAFF
CDR3 DNA: TGTGCCAGCTCACCCAATACAGGACAGCTCATGAACACTGAAGCTTTCTTT

J gene: TRBJ1-2
V gene: TRBV18
D gene: NA
clone size: once
CDR3 protein: CASSPPGPGGYTF
CDR3 DNA: TGTGCCAGCTCACCGCCGGGACCGGGAGGCTACACCTTC

J gene: TRBJ2-5
V gene: TRBV18
D gene: TRBD2
clone size: NA
CDR3 protein: CASSTGGAGETQYF
CDR3 DNA: TGTGCCAGCTCTACGGGGGGAGCTGGAGAGACCCAGTACTTC

J gene: TRBJ2-4
V gene: TRBV5-4
D gene: NA
clone size: few
CDR3 protein: CASSTAGTVSYRNIQYF
CDR3 DNA: TGTGCCAGCAGCACAGCCGGGACTGTGAGCTATAGAAACATTCAGTACTTC

J gene: TRBJ2-1
V gene: TRBV7-2
D gene: NA
clone size: NA
CDR3 protein: CASRHTRNYNEQFF
CDR3 DNA: TGTGCCAGCAGGCACACGAGAAACTACAATGAGCAGTTCTTC

J gene: TRBJ1-5
V gene: TRBV6-6
D gene: NA
clone size: NA
CDR3 protein: CASSRQGGQPQHF
CDR3 DNA: TGTGCCAGCAGCCGTCAGGGCGGTCAGCCCCAGCATTTT

J gene: TRBJ2-7
V gene: TRBV28
D gene: NA
clone size: once
CDR3 protein: CASSLGAGSSYEQYF
CDR3 DNA: TGTGCCAGCAGTTTGGGGGCAGGGTCATCCTACGAGCAGTACTTC

J gene: TRBJ1-3
V gene: TRBV5-6
D gene: NA
clone size: NA
CDR3 protein: CASSRIYSGNTIYF
CDR3 DNA: TGTGCCAGCAGCAGGATCTACTCTGGAAACACCATATATTTT

J gene: TRBJ1-1
V gene: TRBV5-6
D gene: NA
clone size: NA
CDR3 protein: CASSSVDTEAFF
CDR3 DNA: TGTGCCAGCAGCTCGGTAGACACTGAAGCTTTCTTT